This is a list of T cell receptor beta chains from one sample in a study of human T cells and chemical hapten exposure. Via MiXCR, TCRdb re-called the RACE reads, giving one row per CDR3 protein. The sample contains 75,000 to 100,000 distinct CDR3 sequences, roughly a tenth of which appear only once. Sample: whole blood, taken in connection with sensitization to the hapten diphenylcyclopropenone (DPC). The receptors derive from a man between 40 and 49 years old with alopecia areata. Some clones in this sample may be carry-over from other donors' samples. The CDR3 runs from the conserved cysteine through the conserved F or W. D genes are given only for firm matches. A clone size is listed for some rows: how often the clone was seen (once, few, many), or a class if it is expanded.

CDR3 DNA	CDR3 protein	clone size	V gene	J gene	D gene
TGTGCCAGCAGCTTAGACGCCTCAAGTAGCGGGAGGGCCGCAGATACGCAGTATTTT	CASSLDASSSGRAADTQYF	.	TRBV7-2	TRBJ2-3	TRBD2
TGTGCCACCAGCAGAGATGAGACTTTACAGTTCTTC	CATSRDETLQFF	.	TRBV15	TRBJ2-1	.
TGTGCCAGCAGCTCTTTATACAATGAGCAGTTCTTC	CASSSLYNEQFF	few	TRBV7-2	TRBJ2-1	.
TGTGCCAGCAGCCTTAGGACCTCCACAGATACGCAGTATTTT	CASSLRTSTDTQYF	.	TRBV3-1	TRBJ2-3	.
TGTGCCAGCAGTGCCGGGACAGGGGGCCGGGAAAGTGAAAAACTGTTTTTT	CASSAGTGGRESEKLFF	.	TRBV6-1	TRBJ1-4	TRBD1
TGTGCCAGCAGCCCCGTGCGGGGGAGCAATGAGCAGTTCTTC	CASSPVRGSNEQFF	.	TRBV7-2	TRBJ2-1	TRBD2
TGTGCCAGCAGCTTAGCCGCGACTCTCCTCAACACCGGGGAGCTGTTTTTT	CASSLAATLLNTGELFF	few	TRBV7-2	TRBJ2-2	.
TGTGCCAGCAGCTTAGATGTCCAGGGCCGAGGAAAACTGTTTTTT	CASSLDVQGRGKLFF	few	TRBV7-2	TRBJ1-4	.
TGCAGCGTTGACCCGTCTGGGGCCAACGTCCTGACTTTC	CSVDPSGANVLTF	few	TRBV29-1	TRBJ2-6	.
TGTGCCAGCAGCTTTAGGGGGAAAGCCAAAAACATTCAGTACTTC	CASSFRGKAKNIQYF	.	TRBV7-2	TRBJ2-4	.
TGTGCCAGCAGCAAACCGGGACAGGGAGGAAACGAGCAGTACTTC	CASSKPGQGGNEQYF	.	TRBV5-4	TRBJ2-7	TRBD1
TGTGCCAGCAGCCCTCGTCCGCCGGGACGGGGCAATCAGCCCCAGCATTTT	CASSPRPPGRGNQPQHF	few	TRBV6-6	TRBJ1-5	.
TGCAGCGTCAGGGGGCGAGCTAATGAAAAACTGTTTTTT	CSVRGRANEKLFF	.	TRBV29-1	TRBJ1-4	TRBD1
TGTGCCAGCAGCCCAGAGGGGGGGGAGGATAATTCACCCCTCCACTTT	CASSPEGGEDNSPLHF	.	TRBV28	TRBJ1-6	.
TGTGCCAGCGCCCTTCGGGAGGGGGCTGCTTCTCCTGGAAACACCATATATTTT	CASALREGAASPGNTIYF	few	TRBV7-9	TRBJ1-3	TRBD1
TGTGCCAGCTCACCGGGGGGATCCTTCTACAATGAGCAGTTCTTC	CASSPGGSFYNEQFF	.	TRBV18	TRBJ2-1	.
TGTGCCAGCAGCCTGGGGACTAGCGGGACCGGCAGGGATACGCAGTATTTT	CASSLGTSGTGRDTQYF	.	TRBV3-1	TRBJ2-3	TRBD2
TGTGCCAGCAGTTTTAACAGGGGCAATCGGAACACTGAAGCTTTCTTT	CASSFNRGNRNTEAFF	.	TRBV27	TRBJ1-1	TRBD1
TGTGCCAGCAGCTTAGTAGCGGGGGGCTACACTGAAGCTTTCTTT	CASSLVAGGYTEAFF	many	TRBV7-8	TRBJ1-1	.
TGTGCCAGCAGTCTGGGACAGATGAATTCACCCCTCCACTTT	CASSLGQMNSPLHF	few	TRBV12-3/TRBV12-4	TRBJ1-6	TRBD1
TGTGCCAGTAGTACTAGCGCCCTGCCAGCACACAATGAGCAGTTCTTC	CASSTSALPAHNEQFF	few	TRBV19	TRBJ2-1	.
TGCGCCAGCAGCTTGGACGGGACAGAGGTCCAGCCCCAGCATTTT	CASSLDGTEVQPQHF	few	TRBV5-1	TRBJ1-5	TRBD1
TGCAGTGCTAGAAGGACAGGCAGGGAAGGAAACACCATATATTTT	CSARRTGREGNTIYF	many	TRBV20-1	TRBJ1-3	TRBD1